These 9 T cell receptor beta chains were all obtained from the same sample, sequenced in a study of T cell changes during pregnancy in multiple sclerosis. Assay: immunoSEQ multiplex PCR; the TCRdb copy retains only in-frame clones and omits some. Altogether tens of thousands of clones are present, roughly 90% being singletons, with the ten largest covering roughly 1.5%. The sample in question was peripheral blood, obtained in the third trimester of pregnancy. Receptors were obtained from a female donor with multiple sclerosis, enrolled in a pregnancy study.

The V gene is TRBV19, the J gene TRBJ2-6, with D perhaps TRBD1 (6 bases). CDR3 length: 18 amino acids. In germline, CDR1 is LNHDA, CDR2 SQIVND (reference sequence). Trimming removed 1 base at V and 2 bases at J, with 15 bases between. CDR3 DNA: TGTGCCAGTAGTATAGTGCCCAGGGGTGGGGCTGGGGCCAACGTCCTGACTTTC. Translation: CASSIVPRGGAGANVLTF.

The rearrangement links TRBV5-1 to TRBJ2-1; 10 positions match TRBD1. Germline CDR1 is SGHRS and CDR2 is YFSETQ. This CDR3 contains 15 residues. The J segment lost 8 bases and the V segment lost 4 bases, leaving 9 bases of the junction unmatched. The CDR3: CASSSGTGAGDEQFF. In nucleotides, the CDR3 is TGCGCCAGCAGCAGCGGGACAGGGGCCGGCGATGAGCAGTTCTTC. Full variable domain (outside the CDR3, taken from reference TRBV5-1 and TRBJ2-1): KAGVTQTPRYLIKTRGQQVTLSCSPISGHRSVSWYQQTPGQGLQFLFEYFSETQRNKGNFPGRFSGRQFSNSRSEMNVSTLELGDSALYLCASSSGTGAGDEQFFGPGTRLTVL.

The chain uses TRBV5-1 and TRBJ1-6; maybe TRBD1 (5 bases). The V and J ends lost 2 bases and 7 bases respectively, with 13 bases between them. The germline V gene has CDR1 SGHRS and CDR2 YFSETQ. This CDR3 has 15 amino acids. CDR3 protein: CASSFQGVSNSPLHF. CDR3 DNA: TGCGCCAGCAGCTTTCAAGGGGTCTCCAATTCACCCCTCCACTTT.

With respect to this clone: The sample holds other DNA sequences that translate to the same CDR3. CDR3 nucleotides: TGTGCCAGCAGTGACAGGGGGCACAATGAGCAGTTCTTC. It yields the protein CASSDRGHNEQFF. J is TRBJ2-1 and V is TRBV6-4; 7 bases are a match to TRBD1. The CDR3 totals 13 residues. Unmatched junction bases numbered 0, after V lost 2 bases and J lost 5 bases. Germline V CDR1 and CDR2: MRHNA, SNTAGT.

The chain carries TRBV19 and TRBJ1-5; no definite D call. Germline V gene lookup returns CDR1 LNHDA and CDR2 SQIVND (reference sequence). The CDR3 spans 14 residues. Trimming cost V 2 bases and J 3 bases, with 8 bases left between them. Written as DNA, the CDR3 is TGTGCCAGTAGTATATCGCGTCCCAATCAGCCCCAGCATTTT. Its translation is CASSISRPNQPQHF.

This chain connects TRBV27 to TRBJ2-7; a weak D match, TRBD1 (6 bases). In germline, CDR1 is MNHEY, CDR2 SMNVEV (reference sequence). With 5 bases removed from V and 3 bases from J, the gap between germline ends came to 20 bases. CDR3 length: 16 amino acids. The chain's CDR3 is CASSPSTTGAFYEQYF. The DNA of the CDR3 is TGTGCCAGCAGTCCCTCCACGACAGGAGCGTTCTACGAGCAGTACTTC.

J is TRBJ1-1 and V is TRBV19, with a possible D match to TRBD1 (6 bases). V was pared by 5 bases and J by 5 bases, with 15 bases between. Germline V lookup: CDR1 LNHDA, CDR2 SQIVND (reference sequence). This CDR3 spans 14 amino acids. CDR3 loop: CASSFLSGETEAFF. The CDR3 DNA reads TGTGCCAGTAGTTTCCTATCAGGGGAGACTGAAGCTTTCTTT.

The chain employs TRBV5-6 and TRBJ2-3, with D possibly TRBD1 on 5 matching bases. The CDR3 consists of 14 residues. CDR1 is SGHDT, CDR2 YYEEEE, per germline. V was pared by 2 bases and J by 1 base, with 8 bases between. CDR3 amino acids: CASSFGRGTDTQYF. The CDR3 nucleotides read TGTGCCAGCAGCTTCGGCAGGGGCACAGATACGCAGTATTTT.

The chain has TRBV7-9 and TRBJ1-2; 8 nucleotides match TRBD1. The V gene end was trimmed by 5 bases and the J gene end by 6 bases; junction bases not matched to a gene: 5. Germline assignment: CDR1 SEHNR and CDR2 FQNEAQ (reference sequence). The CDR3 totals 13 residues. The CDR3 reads CASSLGQGHGYTF. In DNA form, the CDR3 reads TGTGCCAGCAGCCTCGGACAGGGACATGGCTACACCTTC.